Shown below are 10 T cell receptor beta chains from a single sample sequenced in a study of shared clonotypes between healthy human individuals. Only in-frame clones appear in the TCRdb table, and some are missing; sequencing was by immunoSEQ multiplex PCR. The profile shows about 1 million clones, about 75% of them singletons. Sample: memory CD4+ T cells sorted from blood. As for subset: CD45RA-negative fraction. These receptor sequences come from a young man in good health.

This chain uses TRBV19 with TRBJ1-4; D uncertain. Germline V gene lookup returns CDR1 LNHDA and CDR2 SQIVND (reference sequence). V was cut by 1 base and J by 10 bases, with 16 bases left in between. The CDR3 is made up of 15 amino acids. The CDR3 is CASSIGTPNFGKLFF. In DNA, the CDR3 is TGTGCCAGTAGTATAGGGACGCCTAATTTCGGAAAACTGTTTTTT.

The chain employs TRBV19 and TRBJ2-2, with a weak D call TRBD1 (7 bases). Trimming stripped 3 bases from V and 7 bases from J, with 18 bases between. CDR3 length equals 16 residues. Germline CDR1 LNHDA, CDR2 SQIVND (reference sequence). CDR3 nucleotides: TGTGCCAGTAGTATTCTTCAGGACAGGCGGGGCGGGGAGCTGTTTTTT. The encoded protein is CASSILQDRRGGELFF. The entire variable domain, with the rest obtained from reference TRBV19 and TRBJ2-2, is as follows: DGGITQSPKYLFRKEGQNVTLSCEQNLNHDAMYWYRQDPGQGLRLIYYSQIVNDFQKGDIAEGYSVSREKKESFPLTVTSAQKNPTAFYLCASSILQDRRGGELFFGEGSRLTVL.

The chain couples TRBV6-1 to TRBJ1-2; 7 bases fit TRBD1. From germline, CDR1 is MNHNS and CDR2 SASEGT. The CDR3 loop spans 12 amino acids. The trim removed 5 bases at V and 10 bases at J, leaving 7 bases unmatched. The CDR3 coding sequence is TGTGCCAGCAGTCCTCGACAGGGAGACTACACCTTC. It yields the protein CASSPRQGDYTF.

V gene TRBV18 combines with J gene TRBJ1-2, with TRBD1 identical over 9 bases. Losses at the gene ends were 3 bases for V and 0 bases for J; bases not matched to a gene: 5. Germline V CDR1 and CDR2: KGHSH, LQKENI. The CDR3 contains 16 residues. The CDR3: CASSPAGQGSNYGYTF. As DNA, the CDR3 is TGTGCCAGCTCACCGGCGGGACAGGGATCTAACTATGGCTACACCTTC.

The chain employs TRBV6-1 and TRBJ2-1; D possibly corresponds to TRBD2 (6 bases). This CDR3 has 15 amino acids. Germline V lookup: CDR1 MNHNS, CDR2 SASEGT. Trimming left V 6 bases short and J 10 bases short, with 22 bases between. CDR3 sequence reads: CASSFIDSAGFEQFF. In DNA form, the CDR3 reads TGTGCCAGCAGCTTTATAGACAGCGCGGGATTCGAGCAGTTCTTC.

This clone was detected many times. The chain recombines TRBV7-8 with TRBJ1-5, with TRBD1 identical over 7 bases. Unmatched junction bases numbered 8, after V lost 5 bases and J lost 4 bases. The V gene's germline CDR1 is SGHVS and CDR2 FQNEAQ. The CDR3 extends over 15 amino acids. This CDR3 reads CASSERPTGNQPQHF. The CDR3 nucleotides read TGTGCCAGCAGCGAAAGGCCGACAGGGAATCAGCCCCAGCATTTT.

Of note for this clone: This same CDR3 is encoded by further DNA sequences in the sample. The V and J genes are TRBV7-9 and TRBJ1-1; D remains ambiguous. V dropped 1 base and J dropped 2 bases, with 8 bases sitting between them. There are 14 residues in the CDR3. The germline gives CDR1 SEHNR, CDR2 FQNEAQ (reference sequence). The CDR3 loop is CASSLVASNTEAFF. The CDR3 nucleotides read TGTGCCAGCAGCTTAGTTGCGAGTAACACTGAAGCTTTCTTT.

This chain connects TRBV19 to TRBJ1-5, with TRBD1 as a possible D gene (6 bases). Trimming stripped 4 bases from V and 6 bases from J, with 19 bases between. The CDR3 totals 16 residues. In germline, CDR1 is LNHDA, CDR2 SQIVND (reference sequence). The CDR3 is CASSRHGGQLPQPQHF. CDR3 sequence (DNA): TGTGCCAGTAGTAGGCATGGGGGCCAATTGCCTCAGCCCCAGCATTTT.

The chain couples TRBV25-1 to TRBJ1-2; 7 bases line up with TRBD1. V was clipped by 3 bases and J by 4 bases; unmatched bases: 11. Germline CDR1 and CDR2: MGHDK and SYGVNS. This CDR3 contains 16 residues. The CDR3, as DNA: TGTGCCAGCAGTGACTTGGCCCAGACAGGGAGCTATGGCTACACCTTC. Translating gives CASSDLAQTGSYGYTF.

V is TRBV10-1 and J is TRBJ2-1; no reliable D call. This CDR3 region has 14 residues. CDR1 is WNHNN, CDR2 SYGVQD, per germline (reference sequence). The V gene lost 1 base and the J gene lost 8 bases, with 12 bases spanning the gap. The CDR3 spells CASSEFGPKDEQFF. In nucleotides, the CDR3 is TGCGCCAGCAGTGAGTTTGGTCCTAAGGATGAGCAGTTCTTC.